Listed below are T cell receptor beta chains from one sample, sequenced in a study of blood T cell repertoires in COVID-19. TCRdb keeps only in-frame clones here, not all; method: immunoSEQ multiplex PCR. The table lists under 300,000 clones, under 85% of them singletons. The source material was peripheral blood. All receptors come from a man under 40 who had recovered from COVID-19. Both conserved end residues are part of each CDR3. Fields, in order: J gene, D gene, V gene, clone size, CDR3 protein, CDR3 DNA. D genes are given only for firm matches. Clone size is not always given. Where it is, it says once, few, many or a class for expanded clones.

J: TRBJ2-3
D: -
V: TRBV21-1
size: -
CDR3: CASSSRGTQYF
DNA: TGTGCCAGCAGCAGCCGGGGTACGCAGTATTTT

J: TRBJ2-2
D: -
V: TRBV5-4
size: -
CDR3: CASSQQGTGELFF
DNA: TGTGCCAGCAGCCAACAGGGTACCGGGGAGCTGTTTTTT

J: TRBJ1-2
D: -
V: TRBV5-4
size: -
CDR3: CASSLNLGAANYGYTF
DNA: TGTGCCAGCAGCTTGAATCTGGGGGCTGCTAACTATGGCTACACCTTC

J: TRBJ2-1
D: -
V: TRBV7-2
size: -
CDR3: CASSLRPSGASLYNEQFF
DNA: TGTGCCAGCAGCTTACGCCCTTCAGGTGCTTCCCTTTACAATGAGCAGTTCTTC

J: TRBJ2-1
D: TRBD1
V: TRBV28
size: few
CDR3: CASSPRQGRNEQFF
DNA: TGTGCCAGCAGTCCAAGACAGGGGAGGAATGAGCAGTTCTTC

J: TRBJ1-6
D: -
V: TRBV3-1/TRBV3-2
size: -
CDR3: CASSHTGFSRNSPLHF
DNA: TGTGCCAGCAGCCACACAGGGTTCAGTAGGAATTCACCCCTCCACTTT

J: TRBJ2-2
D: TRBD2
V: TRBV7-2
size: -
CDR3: CASSPTSGGSGELFF
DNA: TGTGCCAGCAGCCCGACTAGCGGGGGGTCCGGGGAGCTGTTTTTT

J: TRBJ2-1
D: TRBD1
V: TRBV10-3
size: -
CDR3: CAISAGTAEQFF
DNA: TGTGCCATCAGTGCCGGGACAGCAGAGCAGTTCTTC

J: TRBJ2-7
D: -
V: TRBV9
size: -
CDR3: CASSPGGRSYEQYF
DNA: TGTGCCAGCAGCCCGGGGGGCCGATCCTACGAGCAGTACTTC

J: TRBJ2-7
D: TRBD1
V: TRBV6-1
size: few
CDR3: CASSEGGTGSYEQYF
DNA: TGTGCCAGCAGTGAAGGGGGGACAGGATCCTACGAGCAGTACTTC

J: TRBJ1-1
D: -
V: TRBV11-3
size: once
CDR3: CASSSSGMNTEAFF
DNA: TGTGCCAGCAGCTCGTCAGGGATGAACACTGAAGCTTTCTTT

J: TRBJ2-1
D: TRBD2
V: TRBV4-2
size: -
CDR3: CASSQETSGGFEQFF
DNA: TGTGCCAGCAGCCAAGAGACTAGCGGGGGTTTTGAGCAGTTCTTC

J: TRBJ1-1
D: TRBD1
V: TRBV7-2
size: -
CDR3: CASSDRQGIFEAFF
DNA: TGTGCCAGCAGCGATAGACAGGGGATTTTTGAAGCTTTCTTT

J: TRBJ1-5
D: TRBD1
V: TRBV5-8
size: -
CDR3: CASSPGTGGNQPQHF
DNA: TGTGCCAGCAGCCCCGGAACAGGGGGCAATCAGCCCCAGCATTTT

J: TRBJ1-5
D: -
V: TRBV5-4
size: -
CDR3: CASSPRDSNQPQHF
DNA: TGTGCCAGCAGCCCACGGGATAGCAATCAGCCCCAGCATTTT

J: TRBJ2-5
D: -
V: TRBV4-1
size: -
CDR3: CASSQDLRGRETQYF
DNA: TGCGCCAGCAGCCAAGATTTGCGGGGCCGGGAGACCCAGTACTTC

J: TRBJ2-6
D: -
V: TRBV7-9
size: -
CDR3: CATSQGSGANVLTF
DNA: TGTGCCACCTCCCAGGGGTCTGGGGCCAACGTCCTGACTTTC

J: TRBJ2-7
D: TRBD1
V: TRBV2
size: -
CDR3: CASRKDRAPEQYF
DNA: TGTGCCAGCAGGAAGGACAGGGCGCCCGAGCAGTACTTC

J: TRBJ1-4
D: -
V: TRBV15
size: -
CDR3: CATSRDKETTNEKLFF
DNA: TGTGCCACCAGCAGAGATAAAGAGACAACTAATGAAAAACTGTTTTTT

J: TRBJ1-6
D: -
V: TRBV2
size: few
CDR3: CASSEAVRRVGSPLHF
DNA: TGTGCCAGCAGTGAGGCCGTACGCAGGGTTGGTTCACCCCTCCACTTT